This passage covers 18 T cell receptor beta chains from one sample sequenced in a study of T-cell reconstitution after alpha-beta-depleted transplantation in children. A TCRbeta library incorporating unique molecular identifiers was prepared. From the PCR reads, TCRdb called clonotypes with MiXCR, one entry per CDR3 protein. The data show about 500,000 distinct CDR3 sequences, 30% to 35% seen once. Specimen: PBMCs from the stem cell graft donor, collected from the stem cell graft. These receptors were taken from a human donor who donated a stem cell graft to a child with aplastic anemia.

This CDR3 reads CASSLDLRNTEAFF. Here the CDR3 DNA reads TGCGCCAGCAGCTTGGACCTTCGGAACACTGAAGCTTTCTTT. V usage is TRBV5-1 and J usage is TRBJ1-1; D unclear. Germline values: CDR1 SGHRS, CDR2 YFSETQ. The CDR3 runs 14 residues. Trimming pared 0 bases from V and 1 base from J, leaving 7 bases between.

There are a few counts of this clonotype. J is TRBJ2-1 and V is TRBV28; perhaps TRBD2 as D (6 bases). This CDR3 is 16 amino acids long. Germline loops: CDR1 MDHEN, CDR2 SYDVKM. V was trimmed by 2 bases and J by 7 bases, leaving 18 bases between them. CDR3 bases: TGTGCCAGCAGTTTACAGTCTGGGGCCGCGGGAAATGAGCAGTTCTTC. Translating gives CASSLQSGAAGNEQFF. The full variable domain, with the rest looked up from reference TRBV28 and TRBJ2-1, is DVKVTQSSRYLVKRTGEKVFLECVQDMDHENMFWYRQDPGLGLRLIYFSYDVKMKEKGDIPEGYSVSREKKERFSLILESASTNQTSMYLCASSLQSGAAGNEQFFGPGTRLTVL.

Here the CDR3 reads CASSQSTSGSRTGELFF. The DNA for the CDR3 is TGTGCCAGCAGCCAATCGACTAGCGGGAGTCGCACCGGGGAGCTGTTTTTT. The chain is built from TRBV3-1 and TRBJ2-2; 12 bases match TRBD2. Germline CDR1 and CDR2: LGHDT and YNNKEL (reference sequence). The CDR3 runs to 17 residues. Unmatched junction bases numbered 5, after V lost 2 bases and J lost 4 bases.

This clonotype came up a few times. This chain uses TRBV28 with TRBJ1-3; TRBD1 might be the D (5 bases). The V gene lost 7 bases and the J gene lost 6 bases, with 16 bases spanning the gap. The CDR3 contains 14 residues. Germline values: CDR1 MDHEN, CDR2 SYDVKM. The CDR3 DNA sequence: TGTGCCAGCACCGAAGAGGGGTCAGTAAACACCATATATTTT. This sequence encodes CASTEEGSVNTIYF.

In this sample, this clonotype turned up a few times. The V call is TRBV11-3, the J call TRBJ1-1; D is unresolved. This CDR3 contains 14 residues. The ends were cut back, 3 bases at V and 1 base at J, with 9 bases in the middle. CDR1 is SGHNT and CDR2 is YENEEA in the germline V gene. CDR3 region: CASSFMGSNTEAFF. In DNA form, the CDR3 reads TGTGCCAGCAGCTTTATGGGGTCGAACACTGAAGCTTTCTTT.

The chain recombines TRBV5-1 with TRBJ2-1, with TRBD2 identical over 8 bases. After removal of 1 base from V and 8 bases from J, the junction contained 14 bases not matched to a gene. CDR3 size: 17 residues. CDR1 is SGHRS, CDR2 YFSETQ, per germline. CDR3 nucleotide sequence: TGCGCCAGCAGCTTGTTGCGGGAGGTAGTTGAAGGGGATGAGCAGTTCTTC. Protein sequence: CASSLLREVVEGDEQFF.

The chain joins TRBV7-2 to TRBJ1-5; tentatively, D is TRBD1 (5 bases). CDR3 length equals 14 residues. The ends were cut back, 3 bases at V and 6 bases at J, with 12 bases in the middle. Per the germline V gene, CDR1 is SGHTA and CDR2 is FQGNSA. CDR3 sequence (DNA): TGTGCCAGCAGCTTTGCCATTGGGGGTCAGCCCCAGCATTTT. Its protein is CASSFAIGGQPQHF.

This clonotype showed up just a few times. The chain combines TRBV29-1 with TRBJ2-7, with TRBD2 identical over 14 bases. The CDR3 is 16 residues long. Per the germline V gene, CDR1 is SQVTM and CDR2 is ANQGSEA. The ends lost 4 bases at V and 0 bases at J; junction bases unmatched: 5. The CDR3 reads CSVGGLAGAISYEQYF. The DNA for the CDR3 is TGCAGCGTTGGGGGACTAGCGGGAGCGATCTCCTACGAGCAGTACTTC.

This clonotype was detected a few times. The rearrangement uses TRBV9 and TRBJ2-2, with 12 bases matching TRBD2. V lost 4 bases and J lost 0; bases outside the gene matches: 4. CDR3 length: 17 amino acids. The V gene's germline CDR1 is SGDLS and CDR2 YYNGEE. CDR3 in DNA: TGTGCCAGCAGCCCGGGACTAGCGGGTTCGAACACCGGGGAGCTGTTTTTT. Amino acid sequence: CASSPGLAGSNTGELFF.

This clonotype was counted a few times. The chain couples TRBV4-3 to TRBJ1-6; D is undetermined. Trimming took 0 bases from V and 10 from J, leaving 16 bases between them. The CDR3 sequence is 16 residues long. Germline-derived CDR1 and CDR2 are LGHNA and YSLEER. For the CDR3, the DNA is TGCGCCAGCAGCCAAGATCGGGGAGGAGGTGGGTCACCCCTCCACTTT. As protein: CASSQDRGGGGSPLHF.

This chain links TRBV27 with TRBJ2-1; 10 bases agree with TRBD2. The V and J ends lost 2 bases and 6 bases, in that order; junction bases with no gene match: 4. Per germline, CDR1 MNHEY and CDR2 SMNVEV (reference sequence). There are 15 residues in the CDR3. Here the CDR3 reads CASSLLAGVLNEQFF. CDR3 coding DNA: TGTGCCAGCAGTTTACTAGCGGGAGTTCTCAATGAGCAGTTCTTC.

This clonotype was seen a handful of times. The CDR3 sequence: CASSYDSPKQADQPQHF. The CDR3 nucleotides are TGTGCCAGCAGTTACGACAGTCCTAAACAGGCGGATCAGCCCCAGCATTTT. V usage is TRBV6-5 and J usage is TRBJ1-5; TRBD1 is a possible D gene (5 bases). There are 17 residues in the CDR3. Trimming shortened V by 2 bases and J by 5 bases, and 19 bases separated the two germline ends. Germline V CDR1 and CDR2: MNHEY, SVGAGI.

The rearrangement links TRBV29-1 to TRBJ2-6; D possibly corresponds to TRBD1 (5 bases). V was pared by 3 bases and J by 2 bases, with 8 bases between. The length of the CDR3 is 14 residues. Per germline, CDR1 SQVTM and CDR2 ANQGSEA. CDR3 nucleotides: TGCAGCGTTGAGAAGACAGCTGGGGCCAACGTCCTGACTTTC. Translation gives CSVEKTAGANVLTF.

The V and J genes are TRBV6-2 or TRBV6-3 and TRBJ2-2, with unresolved D. Germline CDR1 is MNHEY and CDR2 is SVGEGT. Trimming pared 0 bases from V and 8 bases from J, leaving 13 bases between. This CDR3 spans 15 amino acids. The CDR3 loop is CASSYSLPPSGELFF. For the CDR3, the DNA is TGTGCCAGCAGTTACTCCCTACCTCCTTCGGGGGAGCTGTTTTTT.

This chain uses TRBV5-1 with TRBJ2-7; possible D gene TRBD1, 5 bases. The CDR3 has 16 amino acids. Germline CDR1 and CDR2: SGHRS and YFSETQ. V lost 1 base and J lost 3, with 17 bases in between. The CDR3 spells CASSLMAAQGGYEQYF. The DNA of the CDR3 is TGCGCCAGCAGCTTGATGGCAGCCCAGGGTGGCTACGAGCAGTACTTC.

This clonotype has only a few counts. The rearrangement joins TRBV30 to TRBJ1-6, with 7 bases identical to TRBD1. Germline trimming cut 4 bases from V and 0 bases from J; bases unmatched to any gene: 12. Germline V gene lookup returns CDR1 GTSNPN and CDR2 SVGIG (reference sequence). The CDR3 extends over 18 amino acids. DNA for the CDR3: TGTGCCTGGAACACCCTAAACAGGGACAGCTCCTATAATTCACCCCTCCACTTT. Its protein is CAWNTLNRDSSYNSPLHF.

This clonotype has more than one count but fewer than ten. The chain uses TRBV6-5 and TRBJ1-1; 7 nucleotides match TRBD1. CDR3 size: 14 residues. Germline assignment: CDR1 MNHEY and CDR2 SVGAGI. V was clipped by 7 bases and J by 6 bases; unmatched bases: 11. In nucleotides, the CDR3 is TGTGCCAGCACCCTCCAGGGGGGGTTAGCTGAAGCTTTCTTT. Translated, it gives CASTLQGGLAEAFF.

This clonotype was observed a handful of times. The CDR3 spells CATSSPEGRASVQTQYF. CDR3 in DNA: TGTGCCACCAGCAGTCCTGAGGGGAGGGCTAGCGTTCAGACCCAGTACTTC. The chain combines TRBV15 with TRBJ2-5, with 7 bases identical to TRBD2. V trimming: 3 bases; J trimming: 6 bases; junction bases outside the gene matches: 16. This CDR3 has 17 residues. CDR1 and CDR2 from the germline V gene are LNHNV and YYDKDF (reference sequence).